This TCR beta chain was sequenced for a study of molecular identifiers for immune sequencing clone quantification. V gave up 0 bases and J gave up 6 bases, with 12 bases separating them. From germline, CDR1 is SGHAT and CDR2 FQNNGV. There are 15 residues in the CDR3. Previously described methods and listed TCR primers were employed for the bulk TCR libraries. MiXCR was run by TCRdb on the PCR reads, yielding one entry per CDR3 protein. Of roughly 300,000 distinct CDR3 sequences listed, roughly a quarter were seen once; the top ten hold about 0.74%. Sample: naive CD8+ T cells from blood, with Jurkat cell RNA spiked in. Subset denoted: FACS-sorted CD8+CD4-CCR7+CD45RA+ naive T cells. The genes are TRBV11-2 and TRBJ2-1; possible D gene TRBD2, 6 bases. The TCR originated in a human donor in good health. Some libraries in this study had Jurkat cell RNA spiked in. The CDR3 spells CASSLEVGAGNEQFF. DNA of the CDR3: TGTGCCAGCAGCTTAGAGGTGGGAGCGGGCAATGAGCAGTTCTTC.